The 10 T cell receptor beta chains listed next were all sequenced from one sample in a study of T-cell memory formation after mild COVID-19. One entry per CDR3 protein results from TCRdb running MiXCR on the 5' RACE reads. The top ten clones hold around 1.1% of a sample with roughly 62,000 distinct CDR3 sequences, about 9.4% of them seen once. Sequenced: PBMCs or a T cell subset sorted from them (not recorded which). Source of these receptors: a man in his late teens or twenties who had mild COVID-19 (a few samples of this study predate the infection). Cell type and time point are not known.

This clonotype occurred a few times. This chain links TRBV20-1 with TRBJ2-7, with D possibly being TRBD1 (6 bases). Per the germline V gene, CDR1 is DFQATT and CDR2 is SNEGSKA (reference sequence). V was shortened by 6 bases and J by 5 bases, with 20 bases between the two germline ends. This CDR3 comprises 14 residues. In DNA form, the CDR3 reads TGCAGTGCCAGCCACAGGGATCGACTTCACGAGCAGTACGTC. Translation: CSASHRDRLHEQYV.

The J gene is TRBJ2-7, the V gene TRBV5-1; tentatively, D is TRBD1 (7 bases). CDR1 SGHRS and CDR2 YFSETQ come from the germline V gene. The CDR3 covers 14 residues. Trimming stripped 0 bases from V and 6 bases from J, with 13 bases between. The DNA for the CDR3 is TGCGCCAGCAGCTTGGTGGAGGGGGCCTTCGAGCAGTACTTC. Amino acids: CASSLVEGAFEQYF.

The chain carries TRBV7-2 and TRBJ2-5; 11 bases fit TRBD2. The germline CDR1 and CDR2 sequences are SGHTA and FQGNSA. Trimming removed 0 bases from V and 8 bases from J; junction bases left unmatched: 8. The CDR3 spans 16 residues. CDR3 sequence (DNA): TGTGCCAGCAGCTTAGCGCGTACTAGCGGGAGTGAAACCCAGTACTTC. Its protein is CASSLARTSGSETQYF.

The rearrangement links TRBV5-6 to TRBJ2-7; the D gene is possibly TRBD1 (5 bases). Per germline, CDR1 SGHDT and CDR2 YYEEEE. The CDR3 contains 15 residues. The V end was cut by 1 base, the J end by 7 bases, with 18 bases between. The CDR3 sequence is CASSLIAGNPTEQYV. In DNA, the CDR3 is TGTGCCAGCAGCTTGATCGCAGGGAACCCTACGGAGCAGTACGTC.

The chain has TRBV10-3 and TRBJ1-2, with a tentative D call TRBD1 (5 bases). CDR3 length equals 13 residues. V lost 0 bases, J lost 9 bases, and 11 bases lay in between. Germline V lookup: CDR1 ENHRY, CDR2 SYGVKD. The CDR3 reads CAISESGQASYTF. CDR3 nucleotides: TGTGCCATCAGTGAGTCGGGGCAGGCTAGCTACACCTTC.

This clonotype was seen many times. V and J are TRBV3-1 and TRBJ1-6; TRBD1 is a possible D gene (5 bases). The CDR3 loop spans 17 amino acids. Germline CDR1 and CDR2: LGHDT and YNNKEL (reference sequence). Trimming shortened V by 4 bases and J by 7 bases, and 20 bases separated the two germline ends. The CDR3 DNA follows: TGTGCCAGCAGCCTTAGCCCCCCCCCGGGGCAAAATTCACCCCTCCACTTT. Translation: CASSLSPPPGQNSPLHF.

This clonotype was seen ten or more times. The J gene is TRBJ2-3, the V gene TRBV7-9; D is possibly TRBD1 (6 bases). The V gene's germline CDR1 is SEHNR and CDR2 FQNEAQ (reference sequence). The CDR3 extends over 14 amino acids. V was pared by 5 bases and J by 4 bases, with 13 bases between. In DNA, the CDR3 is TGTGCCAGCAGCCCCCAGGGGAGCGCAGATACGCAGTATTTT. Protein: CASSPQGSADTQYF.

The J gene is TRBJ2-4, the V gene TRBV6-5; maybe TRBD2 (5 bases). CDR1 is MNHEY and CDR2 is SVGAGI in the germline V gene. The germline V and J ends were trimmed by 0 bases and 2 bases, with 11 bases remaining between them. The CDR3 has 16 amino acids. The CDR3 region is CASSYSGVGTKNIQYF. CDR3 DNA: TGTGCCAGCAGTTACTCTGGGGTCGGGACCAAAAACATTCAGTACTTC.

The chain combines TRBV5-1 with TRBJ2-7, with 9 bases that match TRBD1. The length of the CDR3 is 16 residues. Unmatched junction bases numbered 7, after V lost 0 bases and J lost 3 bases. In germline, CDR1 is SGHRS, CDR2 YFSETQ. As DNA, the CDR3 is TGCGCCAGCAGCTTGGGCCGGACAGGGGTAGGCTACGAGCAGTACTTC. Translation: CASSLGRTGVGYEQYF.

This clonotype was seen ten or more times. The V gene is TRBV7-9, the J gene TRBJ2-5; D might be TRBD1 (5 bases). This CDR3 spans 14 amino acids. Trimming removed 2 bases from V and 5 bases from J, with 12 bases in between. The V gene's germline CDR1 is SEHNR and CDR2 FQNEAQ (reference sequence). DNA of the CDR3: TGTGCCAGCAGCTTACAGGGTTTTGGGGAGACCCAGTACTTC. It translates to CASSLQGFGETQYF.